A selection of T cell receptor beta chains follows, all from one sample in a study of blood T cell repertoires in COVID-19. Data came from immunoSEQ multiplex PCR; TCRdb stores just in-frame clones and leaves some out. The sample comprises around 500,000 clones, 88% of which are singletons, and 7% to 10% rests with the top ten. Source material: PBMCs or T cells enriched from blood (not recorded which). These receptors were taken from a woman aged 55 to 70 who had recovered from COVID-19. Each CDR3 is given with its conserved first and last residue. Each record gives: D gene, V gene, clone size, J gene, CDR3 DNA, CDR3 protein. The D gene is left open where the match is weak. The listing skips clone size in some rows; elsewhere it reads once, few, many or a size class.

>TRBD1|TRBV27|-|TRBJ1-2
TGTGCCAGCAGTTTGACCGCCGGACAGGCTATCTATGGCTACACCTTC
CASSLTAGQAIYGYTF
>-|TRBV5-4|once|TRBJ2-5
TGTGCCAGCAGCTTGGCCGGAGAATACCAAGAGACCCAGTACTTC
CASSLAGEYQETQYF
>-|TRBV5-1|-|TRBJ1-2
TGCGCCAGCAGCTTGGCCACAGGTCCCTATGGCTACACCTTC
CASSLATGPYGYTF
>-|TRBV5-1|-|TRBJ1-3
TGCGCCAGCAGCGCAGGACAGTTTCAAAGCTCTGGAAACACCATATATTTT
CASSAGQFQSSGNTIYF
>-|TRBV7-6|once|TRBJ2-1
TGTGCCAGCAGCGCGATAGGGGCGGGGCAGGGCAACAATGAGCAGTTCTTC
CASSAIGAGQGNNEQFF
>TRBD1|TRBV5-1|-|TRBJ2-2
TGCGCCAGCAGCTTGGCTCCACAGGGGCCGAACACCGGGGAGCTGTTTTTT
CASSLAPQGPNTGELFF
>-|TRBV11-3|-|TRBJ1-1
TGTGCCAGCAGCACCCGTTCGACAGGCCACACTGAAGCTTTCTTT
CASSTRSTGHTEAFF
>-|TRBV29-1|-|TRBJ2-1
TGCAGCGTTGAAATCCCGAACAGGCATGAGCAGTTCTTC
CSVEIPNRHEQFF
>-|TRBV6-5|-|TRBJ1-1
TGTGCCAGCAAGGTCACAGGGCGCGTGACTGAAGCTTTCTTT
CASKVTGRVTEAFF
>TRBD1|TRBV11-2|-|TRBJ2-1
TGTGCCAGCAGCTTGAGAGGACAGGCAACTCCCTACAATGAGCAGTTCTTC
CASSLRGQATPYNEQFF
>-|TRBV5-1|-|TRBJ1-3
TGCGCCAGCAGCTTGGGAGGGCTCTCTGGAAACACCATATATTTT
CASSLGGLSGNTIYF